This T cell receptor beta chain appears in the sequencing data of a study of T cells in Graves' hyperthyroidism and ophthalmopathy. Findings and limits, study-wide: Most clonotypes expanded in thyroid above 0.001 were likewise present in blood.

This clonotype was seen repeatedly, ten times or more. Its antigen is unknown. Authors of the study amplified TCR beta CDR3 regions from RNA transcripts. The primer set for the first-round RT-PCR of the TCR CDR3 was HTBI. TCRdb reprocessed the multiplex PCR reads with MiXCR, giving one entry per CDR3 protein. The data show more than 350,000 distinct CDR3 sequences, with roughly 15% seen just once and roughly 19% held by the top ten. CDR3 length equals 14 residues. The V and J ends lost 4 bases and 5 bases, in that order; junction bases with no gene match: 7. CDR1 SQVTM and CDR2 ANQGSEA come from the germline V gene. Thyroid ultrasound and orbital computed tomography, with clinical symptoms and serum thyroxine and TRAb, informed diagnoses. Using 9.5 to 10 ml of fresh peripheral blood, PBMCs were prepared.

Sequencing input: blood. The chain uses TRBV29-1 and TRBJ2-1, with 8 bases identical to TRBD2. The sequence derives from a woman between 55 and 75 years old with Graves' ophthalmopathy. This CDR3 is CSVVDGRGNNEQFF. DNA of the CDR3: TGCAGCGTTGTGGACGGGAGGGGGAACAATGAGCAGTTCTTC.